The 12 T cell receptor beta chains reported below all come from one sample, sequenced in a study of breast tumors, draining lymph nodes, adjacent tissues. The lymph nodes were axillary draining lymph nodes from breast cancer patients. TCRdb re-analysed the multiplex PCR reads in MiXCR, keeping a single row per CDR3 protein. The profile shows about 180,000 distinct CDR3 sequences, around 35% of them singletons. Specimen: axillary lymph node tissue. Receptor source: a female donor with breast cancer. Some clones in this sample may be carry-over from other donors' samples.

The genes are TRBV29-1 and TRBJ2-5; 15 bases fit TRBD2. This CDR3 is built from 15 residues. Trimming removed 7 bases from V and 7 bases from J; junction bases left unmatched: 10. Germline CDR1 reads SQVTM; CDR2 reads ANQGSEA. In DNA, the CDR3 is TGCAGCGGTATGGGACTAGCGGGGGGATTGGGGACCCAGTACTTC. It codes for CSGMGLAGGLGTQYF.

This clonotype was found many times. This chain joins TRBV4-1 and TRBJ2-3; D is ambiguous. From germline, CDR1 is MGHRA and CDR2 YSYEKL. Trimming pared 0 bases from V and 1 base from J, leaving 2 bases between. This CDR3 contains 13 residues. The CDR3 DNA reads as TGCGCCAGCAGCCAAGAGGGCACAGATACGCAGTATTTT. Translation: CASSQEGTDTQYF.

This clonotype has ten or more counts. CDR3 residues: CASSEGGGNQETQYF. Written as DNA, the CDR3 is TGTGCCAGCAGTGAAGGAGGGGGGAACCAAGAGACCCAGTACTTC. This sequence joins TRBV6-1 and TRBJ2-5, with D perhaps matching TRBD1 or TRBD2 (6 bases each). This CDR3 has 15 residues. Trimming stripped 1 base from V and 0 bases from J, with 9 bases between. The germline V gene has CDR1 MNHNS and CDR2 SASEGT.

This clonotype was counted at least ten times. This sequence joins TRBV6-5 and TRBJ2-1; 7 bases are shared with TRBD2. The CDR3 length is 14 residues. Germline-derived CDR1 and CDR2 are MNHEY and SVGAGI. V lost 2 bases and J lost 5; bases outside the gene matches: 3. CDR3 coding DNA: TGTGCCAGCAGTTACCTTCTAGCGGACAATGAGCAGTTCTTC. Amino acid sequence: CASSYLLADNEQFF.

This clonotype occurred a few times. A much larger clone lies a single base off, so this may be a read error. The CDR3 here is CASSFNPGQASYEQYF. CDR3 nucleotide sequence: TGTGCCAGCAGTTTCAATCCCGGCCAGGCCTCCTACGAGCAGTACTTC. The V and J genes are TRBV12-3 or TRBV12-4 and TRBJ2-7, with D hard to call. The CDR3 length is 16 residues. V shed 3 bases and J shed 0 bases, with 15 bases lying between them.

Note on this clonotype: A single base separates this from a much larger clone, so it may be a read error. V gene TRBV5-5 combines with J gene TRBJ2-1, with D unresolved. The V and J ends lost 4 bases and 2 bases respectively, with 25 bases between them. This CDR3 is 19 amino acids long. Germline values: CDR1 SGHKS, CDR2 YYEKEE (reference sequence). CDR3 DNA: TGTGCCAGCAGCCCTCGGATTATAGCAGCGATAAAAACCTACAATGAGCAGTTCTTC. Its translation: CASSPRIIAAIKTYNEQFF.

This clonotype was seen repeatedly, ten times or more. Just one base apart from a much larger clone, this may be a read error. The J gene is TRBJ2-7, the V gene TRBV9; 10 bases map to TRBD1. The CDR3 totals 14 residues. CDR1 and CDR2 (germline): SGDLS, YYNGEE. In DNA form, the CDR3 reads TGTGCCAGCAGCCCCGGGACAGGGGTCCACGAGCAGTCCTTC. Translation: CASSPGTGVHEQSF.

This clonotype was seen at least ten times. This CDR3 is CSARDLPSGRIEQFF. As DNA, the CDR3 is TGCAGTGCTAGAGATCTCCCTAGCGGGAGAATTGAGCAGTTCTTC. This rearrangement joins TRBV20-1 to TRBJ2-1, with TRBD2 matching over 10 bases. This CDR3 region has 15 residues. The V segment lost 0 bases and the J segment 9 bases; nucleotides outside the gene matches: 8. CDR1 is DFQATT and CDR2 is SNEGSKA in the germline V gene (reference sequence).

This clonotype was seen more than once but under ten times. Being one base from a much bigger clone, this may be a read error. No conserved phenylalanine or tryptophan is present at the end of the CDR3, so a read error is the likely explanation. The J gene is TRBJ2-3, the V gene TRBV7-3; 12 positions agree with TRBD2. Per germline, CDR1 SGHTA and CDR2 FQGTGA. This CDR3 region has 14 residues. V dropped 5 bases and J dropped 7; count of bases not matched to a gene: 4. In nucleotides, the CDR3 is TGTGCCAGCAGCCAAGGGACTAGCGGGTATACGCAGTATCTT. It codes for CASSQGTSGYTQYL.

This clonotype has ten or more counts. The rearrangement uses TRBV7-9 and TRBJ1-2; the D gene is possibly TRBD1 (5 bases). Germline V gene data show CDR1 as SEHNR and CDR2 as FQNEAQ (reference sequence). V lost 4 bases to trimming and J lost 8 bases, with 14 bases between them. The CDR3 covers 13 residues. CDR3 DNA sequence: TGTGCCAGCAGCTCGGGTGGGACGAAAGGCTACACCTTC. It yields the protein CASSSGGTKGYTF.

This clonotype showed up many times. The CDR3 here is CASSLAYDYEQYF. The CDR3 DNA reads TGTGCCAGCAGCTTGGCCTATGATTACGAGCAGTACTTC. V usage is TRBV5-6 and J usage is TRBJ2-7, with D unresolved. Per germline, CDR1 SGHDT and CDR2 YYEEEE. V gave up 0 bases and J gave up 4 bases, with 8 bases separating them. This CDR3 spans 13 amino acids.

Points on this clonotype: The CDR3 end shows no conserved phenylalanine or tryptophan, and so a read error is likely. This rearrangement joins TRBV4-1 to TRBJ2-2, with a tentative D call TRBD2 (5 bases). Trimming left V 4 bases short and J 8 bases short, with 17 bases between. Germline lookup yields CDR1 MGHRA and CDR2 YSYEKL. The CDR3 runs 15 residues. CDR3 region: CASSLTDSVGGELFL. CDR3 DNA sequence: TGCGCCAGCAGCCTCACGGACTCCGTCGGGGGGGAGCTGTTTCTT.